Reported below is one TCR beta chain. Its antigen is unidentified. This CDR3 comprises 18 residues. V lost 2 bases and J 1 base, leaving 19 bases between the germline ends. Germline V gene sequence: CDR1 SGHRS, CDR2 YFSETQ. This entry comes from a study of T-cell memory formation after mild COVID-19. General observations from the study: The authors did not confirm SARS-CoV-2 specificity of second-wave clones peaking day 37.

TCRdb recomputed calls from the 5' RACE reads with MiXCR, one row per CDR3 protein. The table shows around 340,000 distinct CDR3 sequences, with under 25% occurring only once. This chain links TRBV5-1 with TRBJ1-3; D call uncertain. Sequenced material: PBMCs or a T cell subset sorted from them (not recorded which). The TCR sequence derives from an adult woman who had mild COVID-19 (a few samples of this study predate the infection). Cell type and time point are not known. CDR3 amino acids: CASSLQPTGLSSGNTIYF. Written as DNA, the CDR3 is TGCGCCAGCAGCTTACAGCCTACGGGCCTCTCATCTGGAAACACCATATATTTT.